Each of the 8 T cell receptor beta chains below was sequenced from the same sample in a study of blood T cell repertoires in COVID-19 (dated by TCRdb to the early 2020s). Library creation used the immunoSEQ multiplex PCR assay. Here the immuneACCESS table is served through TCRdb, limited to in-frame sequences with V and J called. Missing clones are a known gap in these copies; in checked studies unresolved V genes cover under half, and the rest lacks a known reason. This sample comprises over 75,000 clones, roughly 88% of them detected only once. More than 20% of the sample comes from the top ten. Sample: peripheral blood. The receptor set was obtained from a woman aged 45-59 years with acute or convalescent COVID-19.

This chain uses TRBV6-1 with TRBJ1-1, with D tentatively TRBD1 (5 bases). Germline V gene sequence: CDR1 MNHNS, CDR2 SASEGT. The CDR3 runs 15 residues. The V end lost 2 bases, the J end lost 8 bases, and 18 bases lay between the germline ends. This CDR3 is CASSERGSGTAEAFF. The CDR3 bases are TGTGCCAGCAGTGAAAGAGGGTCTGGGACTGCCGAAGCTTTCTTT.

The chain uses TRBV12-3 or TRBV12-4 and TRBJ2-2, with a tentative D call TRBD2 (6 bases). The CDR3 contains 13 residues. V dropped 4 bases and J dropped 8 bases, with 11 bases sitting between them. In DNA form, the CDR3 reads TGTGCCAGCAGTTCCCAGCGGGTGGGGGAGCTGTTTTTT. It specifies CASSSQRVGELFF.

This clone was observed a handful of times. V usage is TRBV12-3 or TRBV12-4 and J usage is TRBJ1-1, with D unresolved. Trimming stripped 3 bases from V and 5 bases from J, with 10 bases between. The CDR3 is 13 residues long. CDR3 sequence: CASSFGERTEAFF. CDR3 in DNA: TGTGCCAGCAGTTTTGGGGAGCGAACTGAAGCTTTCTTT.

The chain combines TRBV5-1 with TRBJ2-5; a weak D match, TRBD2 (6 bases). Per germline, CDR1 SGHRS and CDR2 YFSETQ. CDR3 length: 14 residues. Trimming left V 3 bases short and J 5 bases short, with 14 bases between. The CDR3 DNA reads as TGCGCCAGCAGCTCCCGAGGAGGGGAGGAGACCCAGTACTTC. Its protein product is CASSSRGGEETQYF.

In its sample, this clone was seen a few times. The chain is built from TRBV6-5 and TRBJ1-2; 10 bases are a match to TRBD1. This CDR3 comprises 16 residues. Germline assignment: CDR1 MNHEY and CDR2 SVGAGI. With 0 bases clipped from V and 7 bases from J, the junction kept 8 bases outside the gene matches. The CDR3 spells CASSYSVLTGGGGYTF. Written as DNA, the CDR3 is TGTGCCAGCAGTTACTCGGTACTGACAGGGGGCGGTGGCTACACCTTC.

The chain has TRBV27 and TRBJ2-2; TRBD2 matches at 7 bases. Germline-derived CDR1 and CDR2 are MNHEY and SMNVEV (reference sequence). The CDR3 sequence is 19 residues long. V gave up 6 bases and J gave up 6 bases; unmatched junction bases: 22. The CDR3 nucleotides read TGTGCCAGCAGCCTTTATCCCAAATCCCTTAGCGGGCAACCCGGGGAGCTGTTTTTT. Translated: CASSLYPKSLSGQPGELFF.

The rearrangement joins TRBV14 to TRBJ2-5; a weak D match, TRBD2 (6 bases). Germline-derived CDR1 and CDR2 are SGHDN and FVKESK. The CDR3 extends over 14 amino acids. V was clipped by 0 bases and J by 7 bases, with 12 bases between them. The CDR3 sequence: CASSQDWDSATQYF. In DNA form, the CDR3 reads TGTGCCAGCAGCCAAGATTGGGACTCCGCGACCCAGTACTTC.

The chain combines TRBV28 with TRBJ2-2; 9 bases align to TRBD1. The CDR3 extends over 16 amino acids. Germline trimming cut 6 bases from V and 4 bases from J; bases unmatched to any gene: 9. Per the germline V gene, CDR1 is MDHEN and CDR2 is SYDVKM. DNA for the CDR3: TGTGCCAGCAGGCGTCCGGGACAGGGTGCCACCGGGGAGCTGTTTTTT. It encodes CASRRPGQGATGELFF. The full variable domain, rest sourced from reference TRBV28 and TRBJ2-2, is DVKVTQSSRYLVKRTGEKVFLECVQDMDHENMFWYRQDPGLGLRLIYFSYDVKMKEKGDIPEGYSVSREKKERFSLILESASTNQTSMYLCASRRPGQGATGELFFGEGSRLTVL.